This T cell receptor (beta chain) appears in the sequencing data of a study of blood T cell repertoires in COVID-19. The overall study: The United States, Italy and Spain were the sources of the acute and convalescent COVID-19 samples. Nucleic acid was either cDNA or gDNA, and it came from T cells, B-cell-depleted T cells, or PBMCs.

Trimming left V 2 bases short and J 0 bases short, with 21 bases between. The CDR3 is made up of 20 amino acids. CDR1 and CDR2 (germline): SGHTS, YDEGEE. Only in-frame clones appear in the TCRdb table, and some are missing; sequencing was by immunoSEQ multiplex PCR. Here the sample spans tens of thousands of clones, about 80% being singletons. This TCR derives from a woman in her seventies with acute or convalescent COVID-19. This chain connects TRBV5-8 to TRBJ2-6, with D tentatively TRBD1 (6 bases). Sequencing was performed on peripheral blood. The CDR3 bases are TGTGCCAGCAGCTTTATCGGGACACAGATACCCTCCTCTGGGGCCAACGTCCTGACTTTC. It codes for CASSFIGTQIPSSGANVLTF. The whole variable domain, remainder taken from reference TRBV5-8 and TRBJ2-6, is EAGVTQSPTHLIKTRGQQATLRCSPISGHTSVYWYQQALGLGLQFLLWYDEGEERNRGNFPPRFSGRQFPNYSSELNVNALELEDSALYLCASSFIGTQIPSSGANVLTFGAGSRLTVL.